This section outlines one T cell receptor beta chain sequence together with its context. The antigen remains undetermined. The data originate from a study of CD8+CD57+ T cells in acquired aplastic anemia. Looking at the study overall: Yields of DNA that came from sorted CD4+ and CD8+ cells averaged roughly 3.3 ug.

Genomic DNA constituted the template upon which TCR beta VDJ and CDR3 profiling was performed. TCRdb independently ran MiXCR on the reads; one entry per CDR3 protein. The sample has some 190,000 distinct CDR3 sequences; 46% are singletons. General study points: Patient and control CD8+ Simpson's diversity was not significantly different. Patients and controls had in common 25 to 35 CD8+ CDR3 sequences.

The CDR3 extends over 13 amino acids. Germline assignment: CDR1 KGHDR and CDR2 SFDVKD. V was trimmed by 3 bases and J by 5 bases, leaving 7 bases between them. What was sequenced was sorted CD4+, CD8+, or CD8+CD57+ T cells (not recorded which) from PBMCs. This TCR was recovered from a human donor in good health. The V call is TRBV24-1, the J call TRBJ2-1; D remains unclear. For the CDR3, the DNA is TGTGCCACCAGTGATCACCCCCACAATGAGCAGTTCTTC. It translates to CATSDHPHNEQFF.